This T cell receptor (beta chain) was observed in a study of control samples from healthy donors and cancer patients. Profiling relied on immunoSEQ multiplex PCR, and the TCRdb table lists in-frame clones only, not all of them. Of under 80,000 clones listed, 85% to 95% are singletons. From germline, CDR1 is PRHDT and CDR2 FYEKMQ (reference sequence). V lost 2 bases and J lost 7, with 9 bases in between. The CDR3 sequence is 14 residues long. The clonotype originates from a woman aged 30 to 39 in good health. The chain employs TRBV13 and TRBJ1-6; D is undetermined. Sequenced material: blood. The CDR3 protein is CASSLTQINSPLHF. The CDR3 region has the DNA TGTGCCAGCAGCTTAACGCAGATAAATTCACCCCTCCACTTT.